This T cell receptor (beta chain) was identified during a study of Ad26.COV2.S vaccination and SARS-CoV-2 variants. Study-level results: Responses of T cells in total may have been underestimated by the TCR breadth and depth analyses.

Specified treatment: roughly 20 received Ad26.COV2.S at low or high dose, single or two shots; 5 received placebo; per-sample allocation not given. Material that was analyzed had been drawn on day 63 after the first vaccine or placebo injection. Here immunoSEQ multiplex PCR was the method, and the copy in TCRdb shows in-frame clones only, minus some. The data contain 510,000 or so clones, roughly nine tenths of them singletons. This clone appeared a few times. Antigen unknown. J lost 6 bases, V lost 2 bases, and 9 bases had no gene match. This CDR3 is built from 15 residues. Germline CDR1 is LNHDA and CDR2 is SQIVND (reference sequence).

The sequencing here drew on peripheral blood, taken in a trial of Ad26.COV2.S vaccine versus placebo. The V and J genes are TRBV19 and TRBJ1-2; 7 positions match TRBD1. The sequence was obtained from a person aged 18 to 65 who received the Ad26.COV2.S COVID-19 vaccine or a placebo. Written as DNA, the CDR3 is TGTGCCAGTAGTATACAGGGGGTCCCCGGAGATGGCTACACCTTC. Amino acids: CASSIQGVPGDGYTF.